This T cell receptor (beta chain) was obtained from a study of T cell changes during pregnancy in multiple sclerosis. This clone was counted once. Between the trimmed V and J ends, which lost 1 base and 0 bases, there was a span of 7 bases. The CDR3 loop spans 15 amino acids. Germline V lookup: CDR1 SGHAT, CDR2 FQNNGV. The assay was immunoSEQ multiplex PCR, and TCRdb's table has in-frame clones only and misses some. Among around 72,000 clones, approximately 94% were seen once, and the ten largest hold less than 2.5%. The genes are TRBV11-2 and TRBJ1-5, with D perhaps TRBD1 (6 bases). The TCR sequence derives from a female donor in good health, enrolled as a control in a pregnancy study. The material sequenced was peripheral blood, taken in the second trimester of pregnancy. The CDR3 coding sequence is TGTGCCAGCAGCTTAGCAGGGGATAGCAATCAGCCCCAGCATTTT. Translated, it gives CASSLAGDSNQPQHF.